This entry describes one T cell receptor beta chain. An end of the junction differs from the germline gene, which may be a read error. The blood RNA (from unsorted whole blood) was obtained, and germline DNA was also extracted. The investigators made TCR beta cDNA from roughly 460 ng total RNA, using a constant-region primer. Sequencing libraries for TCR beta derived from three nested multiplex PCR rounds that used slightly modified ARM-PCR. Forward primers for TRBV1-TRBV30 and a C-beta reverse primer served the first two PCR rounds, at around 11 cycles each. Each CDR3 protein gets one entry after TCRdb re-called the multiplex PCR reads with MiXCR. Of approximately 330,000 distinct CDR3 sequences listed, less than 65% are singletons. The CDR3 loop spans 13 amino acids. Germline V CDR1 and CDR2: MGHRA, YSYEKL. This entry is derived from a study of tumor-infiltrating lymphocytes in primary liver carcinoma.

The chain joins TRBV4-1 to TRBJ1-2; D is uncertain. Sample: peripheral blood. The sequence was collected from a man aged 35 to 55 with primary liver carcinoma and hepatitis B virus infection. The CDR3 DNA reads TGTGCCAGCAGCCAACTCGGCCTGCGTGGCTACACCTTC. Its protein is CASSQLGLRGYTF.